Sequencing of this T cell receptor (beta chain) was carried out in a study of blood T cell repertoires in COVID-19. Study summary: Italy, Spain and the United States were the sources of the convalescent and acute COVID-19 samples. PBMCs, B-cell-depleted T cells, or T cells provided the cDNA or gDNA that made up the material.

Trimming shortened V by 7 bases and J by 2 bases, and 8 bases separated the two germline ends. Per the germline V gene, CDR1 is DFQATT and CDR2 is SNEGSKA (reference sequence). This CDR3 is built from 11 residues. During active infection, Seattle patients enrolled and were then monitored through disease. The table came from immunoSEQ multiplex PCR; TCRdb's copy has only in-frame clones and leaves some out. The top ten hold roughly 12% of the sample, which has approximately 440,000 clones, around 88% seen once. The V call is TRBV20-1, the J call TRBJ1-1; TRBD1 is a possible D gene (5 bases). This receptor was identified in a woman aged 45-65 years with COVID-19, enrolled during active disease. The sample comprised peripheral blood. The CDR3 spells CSGQSNTEAFF. CDR3 coding DNA: TGCAGTGGACAGTCTAACACTGAAGCTTTCTTT.